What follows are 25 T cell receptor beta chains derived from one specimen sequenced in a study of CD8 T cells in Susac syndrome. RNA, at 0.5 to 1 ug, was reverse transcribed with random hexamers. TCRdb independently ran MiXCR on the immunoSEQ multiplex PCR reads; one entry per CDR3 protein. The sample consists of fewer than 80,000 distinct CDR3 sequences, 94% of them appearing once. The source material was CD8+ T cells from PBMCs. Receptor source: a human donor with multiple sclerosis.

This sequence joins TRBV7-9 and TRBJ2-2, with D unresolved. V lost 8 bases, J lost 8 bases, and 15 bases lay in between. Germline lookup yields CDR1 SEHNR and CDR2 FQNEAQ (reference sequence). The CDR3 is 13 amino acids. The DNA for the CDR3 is TGTGCCAGCCTTTCGGCACTTAAAGGGGAGCTGTTTTTT. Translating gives CASLSALKGELFF.

In DNA, the CDR3 is TGTGCCTGGGGGACCGGGACAGGGACTGAAGCTTTCTTT. Translated: CAWGTGTGTEAFF. The chain joins TRBV30 to TRBJ1-1; TRBD1 aligns across 9 bases. J gave up 5 bases and V 5 bases, and 6 bases lay outside the gene matches. Germline loops: CDR1 GTSNPN, CDR2 SVGIG (reference sequence). The CDR3 sequence is 13 residues long.

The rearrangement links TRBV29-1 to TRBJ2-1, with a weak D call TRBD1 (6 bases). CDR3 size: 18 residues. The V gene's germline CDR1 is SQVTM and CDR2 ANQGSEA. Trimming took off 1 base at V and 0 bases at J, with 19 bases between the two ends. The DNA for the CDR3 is TGCAGCGTTGAAGCGGTACCAGGGGCCCATCTCTCCTACAATGAGCAGTTCTTC. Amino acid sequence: CSVEAVPGAHLSYNEQFF.

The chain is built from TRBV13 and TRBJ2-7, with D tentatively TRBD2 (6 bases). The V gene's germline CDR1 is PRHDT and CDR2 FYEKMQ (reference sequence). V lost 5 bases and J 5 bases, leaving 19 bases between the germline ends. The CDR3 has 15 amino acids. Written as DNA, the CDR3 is TGTGCCAGCAGCCCAGGACTACGTCTATCCCACGAGCAGTACTTC. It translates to CASSPGLRLSHEQYF.

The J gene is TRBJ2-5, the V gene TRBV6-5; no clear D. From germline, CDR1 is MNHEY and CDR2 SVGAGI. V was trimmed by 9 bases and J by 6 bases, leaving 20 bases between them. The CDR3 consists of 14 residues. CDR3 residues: CASGSGQDVKTQYF. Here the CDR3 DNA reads TGTGCCAGTGGCTCGGGTCAGGACGTGAAGACCCAGTACTTC.

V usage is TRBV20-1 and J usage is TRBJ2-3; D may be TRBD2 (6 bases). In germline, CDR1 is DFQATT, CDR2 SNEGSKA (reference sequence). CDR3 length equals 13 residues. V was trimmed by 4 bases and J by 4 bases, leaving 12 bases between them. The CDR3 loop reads CSATGRLADTQYF. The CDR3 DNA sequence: TGCAGTGCTACAGGCCGACTAGCAGATACGCAGTATTTT.

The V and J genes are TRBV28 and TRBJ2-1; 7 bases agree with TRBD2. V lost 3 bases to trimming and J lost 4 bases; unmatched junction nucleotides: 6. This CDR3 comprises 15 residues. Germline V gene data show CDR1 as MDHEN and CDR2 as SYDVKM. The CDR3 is CASSFGTTSYNEQFF. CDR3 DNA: TGTGCCAGCAGTTTCGGGACTACCTCTTACAATGAGCAGTTCTTC.

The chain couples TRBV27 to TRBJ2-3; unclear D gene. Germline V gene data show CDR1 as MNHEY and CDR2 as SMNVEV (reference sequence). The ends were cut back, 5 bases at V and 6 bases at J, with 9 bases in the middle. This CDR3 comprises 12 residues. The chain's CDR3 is CASSGVSDTQYF. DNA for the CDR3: TGTGCCAGCAGTGGAGTTTCGGATACGCAGTATTTT.

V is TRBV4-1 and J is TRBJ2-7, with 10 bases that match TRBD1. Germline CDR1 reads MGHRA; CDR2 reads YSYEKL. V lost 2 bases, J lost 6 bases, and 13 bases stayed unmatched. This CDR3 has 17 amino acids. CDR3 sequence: CASSQFGGPGQGSEQYF. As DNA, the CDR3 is TGCGCCAGCAGCCAATTTGGGGGACCGGGACAGGGGTCCGAGCAGTACTTC.

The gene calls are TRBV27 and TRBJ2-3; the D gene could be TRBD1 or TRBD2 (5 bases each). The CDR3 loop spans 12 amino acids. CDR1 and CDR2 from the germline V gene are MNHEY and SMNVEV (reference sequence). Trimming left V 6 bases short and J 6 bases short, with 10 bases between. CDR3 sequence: CASREGWDTQYF. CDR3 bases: TGTGCCAGCAGAGAGGGGTGGGATACGCAGTATTTT.

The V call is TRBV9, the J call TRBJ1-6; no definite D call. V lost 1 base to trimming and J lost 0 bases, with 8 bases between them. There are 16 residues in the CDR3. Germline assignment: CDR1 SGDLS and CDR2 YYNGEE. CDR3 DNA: TGTGCCAGCAGCGTAAGGGCTGGCTCCTATAATTCACCCCTCCACTTT. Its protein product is CASSVRAGSYNSPLHF.

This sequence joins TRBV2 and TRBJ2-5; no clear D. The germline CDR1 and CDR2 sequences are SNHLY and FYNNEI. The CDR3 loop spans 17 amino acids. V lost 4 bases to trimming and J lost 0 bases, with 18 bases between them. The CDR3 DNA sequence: TGTGCCAGCAGTGGGGTCAAGGTCTCCCCGGACCAAGAGACCCAGTACTTC. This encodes CASSGVKVSPDQETQYF.

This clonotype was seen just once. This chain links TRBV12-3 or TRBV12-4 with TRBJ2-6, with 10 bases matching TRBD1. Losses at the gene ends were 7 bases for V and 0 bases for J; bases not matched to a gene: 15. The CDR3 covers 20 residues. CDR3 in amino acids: CASMGFVAGQGRSGANVLTF. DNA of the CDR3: TGTGCCAGCATGGGTTTTGTGGCGGGACAGGGGCGCTCTGGGGCCAACGTCCTGACTTTC.

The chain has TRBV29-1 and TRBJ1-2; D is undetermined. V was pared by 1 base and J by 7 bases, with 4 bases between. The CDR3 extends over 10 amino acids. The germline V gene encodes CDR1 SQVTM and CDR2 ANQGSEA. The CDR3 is CSVEGSGYTF. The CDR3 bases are TGCAGCGTTGAAGGGAGTGGCTACACCTTC.

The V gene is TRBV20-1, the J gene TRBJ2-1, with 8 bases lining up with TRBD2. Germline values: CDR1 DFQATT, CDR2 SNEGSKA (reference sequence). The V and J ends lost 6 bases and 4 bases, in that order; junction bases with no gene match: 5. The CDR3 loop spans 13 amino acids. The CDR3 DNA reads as TGCAGTGCCCAACTAGCGGAATACAATGAGCAGTTCTTC. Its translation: CSAQLAEYNEQFF.

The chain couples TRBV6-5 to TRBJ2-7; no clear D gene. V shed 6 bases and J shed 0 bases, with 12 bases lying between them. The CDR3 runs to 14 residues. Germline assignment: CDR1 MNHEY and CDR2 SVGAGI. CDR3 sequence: CASRETESSYEQYF. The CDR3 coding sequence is TGTGCCAGCAGAGAGACGGAAAGCTCCTACGAGCAGTACTTC.

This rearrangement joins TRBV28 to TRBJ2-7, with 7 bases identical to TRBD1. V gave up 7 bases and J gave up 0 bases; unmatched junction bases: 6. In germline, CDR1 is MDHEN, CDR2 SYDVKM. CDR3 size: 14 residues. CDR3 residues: CASTETGLSYEQYF. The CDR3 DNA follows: TGTGCCAGCACCGAGACAGGGCTCTCCTACGAGCAGTACTTC. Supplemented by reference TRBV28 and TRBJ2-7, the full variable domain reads DVKVTQSSRYLVKRTGEKVFLECVQDMDHENMFWYRQDPGLGLRLIYFSYDVKMKEKGDIPEGYSVSREKKERFSLILESASTNQTSMYLCASTETGLSYEQYFGPGTRLTVT.

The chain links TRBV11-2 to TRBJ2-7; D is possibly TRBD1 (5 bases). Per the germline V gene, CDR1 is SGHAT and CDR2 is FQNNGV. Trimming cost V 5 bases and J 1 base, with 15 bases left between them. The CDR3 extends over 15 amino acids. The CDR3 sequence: CASSLKDRLSYEQYF. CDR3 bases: TGTGCCAGCAGCCTCAAAGACAGATTATCCTACGAGCAGTACTTC. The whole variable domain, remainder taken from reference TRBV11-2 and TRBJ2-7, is EAGVAQSPRYKIIEKRQSVAFWCNPISGHATLYWYQQILGQGPKLLIQFQNNGVVDDSQLPKDRFSAERLKGVDSTLKIQPAKLEDSAVYLCASSLKDRLSYEQYFGPGTRLTVT.

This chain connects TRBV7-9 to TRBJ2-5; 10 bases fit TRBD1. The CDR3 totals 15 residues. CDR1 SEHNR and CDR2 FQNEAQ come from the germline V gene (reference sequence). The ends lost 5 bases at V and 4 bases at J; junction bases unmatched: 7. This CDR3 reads CASSPRRTGGETQYF. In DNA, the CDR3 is TGTGCCAGCAGCCCACGGCGGACAGGGGGAGAGACCCAGTACTTC.

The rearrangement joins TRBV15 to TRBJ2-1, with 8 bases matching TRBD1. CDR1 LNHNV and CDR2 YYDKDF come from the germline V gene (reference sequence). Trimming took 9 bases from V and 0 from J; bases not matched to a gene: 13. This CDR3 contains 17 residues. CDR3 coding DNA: TGTGCCACTGCCGGGACAGGCCTATTCCTCTCCTACAATGAGCAGTTCTTC. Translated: CATAGTGLFLSYNEQFF.

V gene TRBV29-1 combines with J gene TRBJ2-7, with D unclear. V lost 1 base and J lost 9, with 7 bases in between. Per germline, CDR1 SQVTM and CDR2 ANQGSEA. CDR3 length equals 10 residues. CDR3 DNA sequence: TGCAGCGTTGAAGCCGCTCGGCAGTACTTC. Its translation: CSVEAARQYF.

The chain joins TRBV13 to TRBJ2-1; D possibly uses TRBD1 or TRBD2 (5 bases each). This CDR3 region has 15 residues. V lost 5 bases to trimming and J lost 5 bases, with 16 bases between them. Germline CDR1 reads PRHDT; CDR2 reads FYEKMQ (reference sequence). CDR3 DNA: TGTGCCAGCAGCCCCTCCGGTGGGACCCACAATGAGCAGTTCTTC. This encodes CASSPSGGTHNEQFF.

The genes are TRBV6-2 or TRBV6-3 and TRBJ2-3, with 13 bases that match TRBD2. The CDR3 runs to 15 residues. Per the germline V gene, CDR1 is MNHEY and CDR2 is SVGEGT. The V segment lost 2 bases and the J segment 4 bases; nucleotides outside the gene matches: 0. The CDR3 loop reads CASSYTSGGADTQYF. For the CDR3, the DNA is TGTGCCAGCAGTTACACTAGCGGGGGGGCAGATACGCAGTATTTT.

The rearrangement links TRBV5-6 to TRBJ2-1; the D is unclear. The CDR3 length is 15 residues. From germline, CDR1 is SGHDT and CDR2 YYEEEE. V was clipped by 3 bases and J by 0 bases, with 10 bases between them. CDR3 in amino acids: CASSSNFGSYNEQFF. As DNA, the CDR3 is TGTGCCAGCAGCTCCAATTTTGGCTCCTACAATGAGCAGTTCTTC.

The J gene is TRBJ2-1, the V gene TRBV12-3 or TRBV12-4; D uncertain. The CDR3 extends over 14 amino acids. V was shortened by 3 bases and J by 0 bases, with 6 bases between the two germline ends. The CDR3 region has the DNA TGTGCCAGCAGTTTTGGCGGCTCCTACAATGAGCAGTTCTTC. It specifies CASSFGGSYNEQFF.